These 7 T cell receptor beta chains were all obtained from the same sample, sequenced in a study of blood T cell repertoires in COVID-19. The method was immunoSEQ multiplex PCR; TCRdb's version includes in-frame clones alone and lacks a portion of them. The sample comprises about 87,000 clones, about four fifths of which are singletons, and less than 2.5% rests with the top ten. Material for sequencing was peripheral blood. These receptors were obtained from a woman aged 70 to 79 with acute or convalescent COVID-19.

The rearrangement joins TRBV19 to TRBJ1-5; TRBD1 aligns across 8 bases. V lost 5 bases and J lost 5; bases outside the gene matches: 11. Germline CDR1 LNHDA, CDR2 SQIVND (reference sequence). The CDR3 has 16 amino acids. The CDR3 bases are TGTGCCAGTAGTTCGCGACAGGGGAGCCCTTATCAGCCCCAGCATTTT. It codes for CASSSRQGSPYQPQHF.

This rearrangement joins TRBV5-1 to TRBJ1-2, with 9 positions matching TRBD1. Germline CDR1 reads SGHRS; CDR2 reads YFSETQ. With V trimmed by 2 bases and J by 4 bases, 6 bases remained unmatched. The CDR3 spans 15 residues. CDR3 sequence reads: CASSLNTGGGYGYTF. CDR3 sequence (DNA): TGCGCCAGCAGCTTAAACACAGGGGGCGGCTATGGCTACACCTTC.

This chain uses TRBV5-1 with TRBJ2-3; 7 bases are shared with TRBD2. From germline, CDR1 is SGHRS and CDR2 YFSETQ. Trimming cost V 0 bases and J 2 bases; bases outside gene matches: 6. The CDR3 runs to 16 residues. The CDR3 DNA reads TGCGCCAGCAGCTTGGATAGCGGGTGGGTCACAGATACGCAGTATTTT. It yields the protein CASSLDSGWVTDTQYF.

This rearrangement joins TRBV6-5 to TRBJ2-5; TRBD2 agrees at 11 bases. The CDR3 runs to 16 residues. Germline lookup yields CDR1 MNHEY and CDR2 SVGAGI. The V and J ends lost 4 bases and 4 bases, in that order; junction bases with no gene match: 8. CDR3 amino acids: CASSSRLAGGPETQYF. DNA of the CDR3: TGTGCCAGCAGTTCCCGTTTAGCGGGGGGGCCAGAGACCCAGTACTTC.

The rearrangement joins TRBV12-3 or TRBV12-4 to TRBJ2-1; no definite D call. Trimming removed 2 bases at V and 6 bases at J, with 8 bases between. There are 13 residues in the CDR3. CDR3: CASSLFSLNEQFF. For the CDR3, the DNA is TGTGCCAGCAGTTTATTCTCCCTCAATGAGCAGTTCTTC.

The rearrangement links TRBV28 to TRBJ1-2; D unresolved. This CDR3 comprises 12 residues. V was trimmed by 8 bases and J by 7 bases, leaving 14 bases between them. Germline-derived CDR1 and CDR2 are MDHEN and SYDVKM. The CDR3 loop is CASSPLPSGYTF. In DNA form, the CDR3 reads TGTGCCAGCTCCCCGTTACCCAGTGGCTACACCTTC.

The chain is built from TRBV11-2 and TRBJ2-1; D remains ambiguous. The CDR3 contains 13 residues. V was shortened by 1 base and J by 5 bases, with 6 bases between the two germline ends. Per germline, CDR1 SGHAT and CDR2 FQNNGV. CDR3 residues: CASSLAGNNEQFF. CDR3 DNA sequence: TGTGCCAGCAGCTTAGCAGGAAACAATGAGCAGTTCTTC.